Given below is one T cell receptor beta chain in context. The data were obtained in a study of technical replicates of blood from a handful of donors. TCRdb's copy holds only in-frame clones and misses some; the assay was immunoSEQ multiplex PCR. The sample contains around 73,000 clones, approximately 91% of which appear only once. There are 14 residues in the CDR3. Trimming took off 1 base at V and 7 bases at J, with 14 bases between the two ends. Germline-derived CDR1 and CDR2 are SGHTA and FQGNSA. V and J are TRBV7-2 and TRBJ2-7; TRBD1 is a possible D gene (5 bases). This sequence was found in a human donor in good health. Some clones in this sample may be carry-over from other donors' samples. Sample: PBMCs. The CDR3 DNA is TGTGCCAGCAGCTTAGGAAGGGGATCCCGGGAGCAGTACTTC. This translates into CASSLGRGSREQYF.